The rows below give T cell receptor beta chains drawn from one sample of a study of human CD8 memory T cell subsets. After re-calling the 5' RACE reads, TCRdb lists one entry per CDR3 protein, DNA absent. This sample's table reports some 11,000 distinct CDR3 sequences. The sequenced sample was CD8+ T cells from PBMCs. These receptors originate from a human donor in good health. The CDR3 runs from the conserved cysteine through the conserved F or W. Clone size is not always given. Where it is, it says once, few, many or a class for expanded clones.

>TRBJ2-5|-|TRBV5-5|14
CASSPGQYQETQYF
>TRBJ2-7|medium-sized|TRBV7-9|13
CASSFAQLNEQYF
>TRBJ2-1|-|TRBV4-1|17
CASSQEGQLAGAVEQFF
>TRBJ1-6|-|TRBV5-5|13
CASSYTENSPLHF
>TRBJ2-1|-|TRBV4-2|16
CASSPNDRAPYNEQFF
>TRBJ1-5|-|TRBV10-1|13
CASSESLGQPQHF
>TRBJ2-7|-|TRBV12-3/TRBV12-4|14
CASSLGGGTYEQYF
>TRBJ1-2|medium-sized|TRBV28|13
CASENRDNYGYTF
>TRBJ2-3|-|TRBV11-2|17
CASSPGQGMYLGETQYF
>TRBJ2-5|medium-sized|TRBV19|15
CASSMGQRYQETQYF
>TRBJ2-7|-|TRBV14|15
CASSWGREALGEQYF
>TRBJ2-3|-|TRBV5-1|12
CASSLEGDTQYF
>TRBJ2-7|-|TRBV5-1|14
CASSVTSGSYEQYF
>TRBJ1-4|-|TRBV15|13
CATSMGFGEKLFF
>TRBJ2-7|-|TRBV6-2/TRBV6-3|15
CASSRPTGGAEEQYF
>TRBJ2-3|-|TRBV28|17
CASSHPTSGRGTDTQYF
>TRBJ1-4|-|TRBV15|17
CATSLNQEGTGEEKLFF
>TRBJ2-1|-|TRBV15|16
CATSARASGGYNEQFF
>TRBJ2-3|-|TRBV5-1|16
CASSYLAGESTDTQYF
>TRBJ2-1|medium-sized|TRBV14|16
CASSQYLGLGWNEQFF
>TRBJ2-1|medium-sized|TRBV28|14
CASSPRTSGRGQFF
>TRBJ1-5|-|TRBV20-1|12
CSATGFGQPQHF